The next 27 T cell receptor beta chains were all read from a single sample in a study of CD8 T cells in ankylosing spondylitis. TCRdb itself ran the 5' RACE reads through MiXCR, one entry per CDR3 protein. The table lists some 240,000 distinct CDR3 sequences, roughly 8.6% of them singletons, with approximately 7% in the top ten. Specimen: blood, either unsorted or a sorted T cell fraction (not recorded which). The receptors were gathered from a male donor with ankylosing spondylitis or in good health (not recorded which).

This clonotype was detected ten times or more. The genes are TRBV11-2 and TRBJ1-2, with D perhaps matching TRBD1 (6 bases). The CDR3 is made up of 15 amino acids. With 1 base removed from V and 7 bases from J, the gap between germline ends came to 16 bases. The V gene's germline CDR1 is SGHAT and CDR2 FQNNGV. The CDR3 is CASSLGRGPLGGYTF. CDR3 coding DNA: TGTGCCAGCAGCTTAGGCAGGGGCCCCCTTGGTGGCTACACCTTC.

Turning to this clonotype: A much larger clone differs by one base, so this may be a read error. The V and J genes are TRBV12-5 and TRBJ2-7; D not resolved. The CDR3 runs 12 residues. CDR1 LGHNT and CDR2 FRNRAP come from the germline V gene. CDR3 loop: CASGLTGYEQNF. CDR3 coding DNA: TGTGCTAGTGGTTTAACGGGCTACGAGCAGAACTTC.

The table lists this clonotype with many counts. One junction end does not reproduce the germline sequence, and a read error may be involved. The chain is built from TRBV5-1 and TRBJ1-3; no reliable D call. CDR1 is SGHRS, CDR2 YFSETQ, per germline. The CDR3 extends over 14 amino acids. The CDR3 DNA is TGCGCCAGCAGCTTGGATAGCCTTGGAGACACCATATATTTT. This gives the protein CASSLDSLGDTIYF.

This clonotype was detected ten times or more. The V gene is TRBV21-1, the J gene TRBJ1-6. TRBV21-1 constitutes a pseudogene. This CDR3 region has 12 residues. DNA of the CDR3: TGTGCCAGCCAAGCATATAATTCACCCCTCCACTTT. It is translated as CASQAYNSPLHF.

The CDR3 coding sequence is TGTGCCAGCAGTCCCGGGGGCGGGGTCTCCTACGAGCAGTACTTC. Translated: CASSPGGGVSYEQYF. The chain combines TRBV6-1 with TRBJ2-7; D tentatively fits TRBD1 or TRBD2 (6 bases each). The CDR3 totals 15 residues. V lost 5 bases, J lost 0 bases, and 14 bases lay in between. Germline V gene data show CDR1 as MNHNS and CDR2 as SASEGT.

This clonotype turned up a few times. The CDR3 DNA reads as TGTGCCAGCAGCCCGTCGAGGGGGAGCTCCTACAATGAGCAGTTCTTC. Translated, it gives CASSPSRGSSYNEQFF. This chain connects TRBV14 to TRBJ2-1, with D maybe TRBD1 (6 bases). Germline assignment: CDR1 SGHDN and CDR2 FVKESK. The CDR3 covers 16 residues. V lost 4 bases and J lost 0, with 13 bases in between. Full variable domain (rest looked up from reference TRBV14 and TRBJ2-1): EAGVTQFPSHSVIEKGQTVTLRCDPISGHDNLYWYRRVMGKEIKFLLHFVKESKQDESGMPNNRFLAERTGGTYSTLKVQPAELEDSGVYFCASSPSRGSSYNEQFFGPGTRLTVL.

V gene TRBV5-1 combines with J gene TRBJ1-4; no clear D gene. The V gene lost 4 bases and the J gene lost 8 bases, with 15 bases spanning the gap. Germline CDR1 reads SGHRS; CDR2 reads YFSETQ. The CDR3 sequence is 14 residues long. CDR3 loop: CASSPRTGGEKLFF. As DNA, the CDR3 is TGCGCCAGCAGCCCGCGGACGGGAGGGGAAAAACTGTTTTTT.

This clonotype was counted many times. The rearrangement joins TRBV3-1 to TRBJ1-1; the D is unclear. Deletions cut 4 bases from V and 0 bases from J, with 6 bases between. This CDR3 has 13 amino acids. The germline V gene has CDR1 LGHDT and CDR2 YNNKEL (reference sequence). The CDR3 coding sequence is TGTGCCAGCAGCCCCGACTTGAACACTGAAGCTTTCTTT. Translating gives CASSPDLNTEAFF. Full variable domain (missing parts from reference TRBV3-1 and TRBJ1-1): DTAVSQTPKYLVTQMGNDKSIKCEQNLGHDTMYWYKQDSKKFLKIMFSYNNKELIINETVPNRFSPKSPDKAHLNLHINSLELGDSAVYFCASSPDLNTEAFFGQGTRLTVV.

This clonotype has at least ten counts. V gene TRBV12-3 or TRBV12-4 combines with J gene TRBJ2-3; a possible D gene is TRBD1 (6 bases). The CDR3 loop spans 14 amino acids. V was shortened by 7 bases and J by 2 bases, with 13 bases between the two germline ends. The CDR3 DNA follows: TGTGCCAGCACCCACGGACAGTACACAGATACGCAGTATTTT. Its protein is CASTHGQYTDTQYF.

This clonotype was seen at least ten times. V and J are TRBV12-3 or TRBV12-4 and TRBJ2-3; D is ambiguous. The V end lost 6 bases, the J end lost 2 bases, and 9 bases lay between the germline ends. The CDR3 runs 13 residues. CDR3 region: CASRPGPTDTQYF. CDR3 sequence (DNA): TGTGCCAGCAGACCCGGACCCACAGATACGCAGTATTTT.

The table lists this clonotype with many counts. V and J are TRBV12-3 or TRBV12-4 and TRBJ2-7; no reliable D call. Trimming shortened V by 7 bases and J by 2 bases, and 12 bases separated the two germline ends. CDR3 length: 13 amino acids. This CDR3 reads CASTSYSTYEQYF. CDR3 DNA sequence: TGTGCCAGCACGAGCTATTCGACCTACGAGCAGTACTTC.

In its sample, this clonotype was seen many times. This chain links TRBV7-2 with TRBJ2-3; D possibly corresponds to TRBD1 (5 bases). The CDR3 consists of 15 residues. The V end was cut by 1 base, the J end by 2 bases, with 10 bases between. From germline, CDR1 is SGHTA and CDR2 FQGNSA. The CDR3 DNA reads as TGTGCCAGCAGCTTAGGGGGCAGCTTCACAGATACGCAGTATTTT. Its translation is CASSLGGSFTDTQYF.

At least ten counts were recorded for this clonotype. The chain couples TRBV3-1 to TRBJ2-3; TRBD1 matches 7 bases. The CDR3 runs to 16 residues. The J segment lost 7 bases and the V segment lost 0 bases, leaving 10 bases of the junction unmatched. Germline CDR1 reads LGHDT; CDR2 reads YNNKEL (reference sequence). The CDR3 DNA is TGTGCCAGCAGCCAAGAGTCCTTTGACAGGGATTATACGCAGTATTTT. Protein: CASSQESFDRDYTQYF.

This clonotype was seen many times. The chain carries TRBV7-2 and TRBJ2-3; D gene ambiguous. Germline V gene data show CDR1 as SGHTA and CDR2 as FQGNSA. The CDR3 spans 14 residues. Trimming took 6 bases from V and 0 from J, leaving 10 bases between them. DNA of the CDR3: TGTGCCAGCAGTGTTCTTACTAGCACAGATACGCAGTATTTT. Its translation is CASSVLTSTDTQYF.

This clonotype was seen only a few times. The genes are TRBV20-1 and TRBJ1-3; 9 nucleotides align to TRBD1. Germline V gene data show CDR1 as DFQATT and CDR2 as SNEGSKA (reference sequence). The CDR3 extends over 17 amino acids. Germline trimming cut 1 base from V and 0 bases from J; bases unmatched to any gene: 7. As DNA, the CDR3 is TGCAGTGCTAGAGGCACCGGGACAGGGCTCTCTGGAAACACCATATATTTT. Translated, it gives CSARGTGTGLSGNTIYF.

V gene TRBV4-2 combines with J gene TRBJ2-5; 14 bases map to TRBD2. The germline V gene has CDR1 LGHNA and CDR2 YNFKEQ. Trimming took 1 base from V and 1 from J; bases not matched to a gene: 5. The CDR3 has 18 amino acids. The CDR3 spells CASSQGGLAGGFQETQYF. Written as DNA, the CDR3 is TGTGCCAGCAGCCAAGGAGGACTAGCGGGAGGATTCCAAGAGACCCAGTACTTC.

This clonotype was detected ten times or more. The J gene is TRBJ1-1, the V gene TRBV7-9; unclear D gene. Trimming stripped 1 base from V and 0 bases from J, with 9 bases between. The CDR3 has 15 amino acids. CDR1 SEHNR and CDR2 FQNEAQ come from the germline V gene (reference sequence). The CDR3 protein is CASSLDVRLNTEAFF. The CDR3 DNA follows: TGTGCCAGCAGCTTAGATGTCCGATTGAACACTGAAGCTTTCTTT.

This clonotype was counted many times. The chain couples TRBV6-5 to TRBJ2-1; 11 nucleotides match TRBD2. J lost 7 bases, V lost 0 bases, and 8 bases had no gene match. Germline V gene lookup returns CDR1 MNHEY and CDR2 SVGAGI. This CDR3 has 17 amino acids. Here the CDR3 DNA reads TGTGCCAGCAGTTACTCCCCACTAGCGGGAGTAGGTAATGAGCAGTTCTTC. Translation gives CASSYSPLAGVGNEQFF.

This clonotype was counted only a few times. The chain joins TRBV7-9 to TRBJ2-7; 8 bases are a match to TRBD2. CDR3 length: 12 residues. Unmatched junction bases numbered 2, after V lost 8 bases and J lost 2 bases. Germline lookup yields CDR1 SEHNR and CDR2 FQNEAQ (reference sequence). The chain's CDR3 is CASGLAAYEQYF. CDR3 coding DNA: TGTGCCAGCGGACTAGCCGCCTACGAGCAGTACTTC.

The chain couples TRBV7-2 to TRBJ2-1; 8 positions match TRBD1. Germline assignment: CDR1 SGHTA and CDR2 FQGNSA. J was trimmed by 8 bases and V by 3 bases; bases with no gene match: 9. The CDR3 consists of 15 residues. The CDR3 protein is CASSFGQGLGDEQFF. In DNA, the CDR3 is TGTGCCAGCAGCTTCGGACAGGGTCTAGGGGATGAGCAGTTCTTC. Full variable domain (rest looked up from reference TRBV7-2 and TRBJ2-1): GAGVSQSPSNKVTEKGKDVELRCDPISGHTALYWYRQSLGQGLEFLIYFQGNSAPDKSGLPSDRFSAERTGGSVSTLTIQRTQQEDSAVYLCASSFGQGLGDEQFFGPGTRLTVL.

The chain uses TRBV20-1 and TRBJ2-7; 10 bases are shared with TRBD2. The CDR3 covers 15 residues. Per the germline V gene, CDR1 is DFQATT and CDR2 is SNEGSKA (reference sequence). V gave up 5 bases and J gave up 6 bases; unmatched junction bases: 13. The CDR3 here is CSAVEERGGISEQYF. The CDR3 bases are TGCAGTGCTGTGGAGGAGCGGGGGGGTATCAGCGAGCAGTACTTC.

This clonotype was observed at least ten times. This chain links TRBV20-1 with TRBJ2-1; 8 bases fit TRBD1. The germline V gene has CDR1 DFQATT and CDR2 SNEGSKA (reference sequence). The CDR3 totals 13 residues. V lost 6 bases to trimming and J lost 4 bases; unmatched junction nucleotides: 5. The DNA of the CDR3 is TGCAGTGCAACCGGGACAGGATACAATGAGCAGTTCTTC. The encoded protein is CSATGTGYNEQFF.

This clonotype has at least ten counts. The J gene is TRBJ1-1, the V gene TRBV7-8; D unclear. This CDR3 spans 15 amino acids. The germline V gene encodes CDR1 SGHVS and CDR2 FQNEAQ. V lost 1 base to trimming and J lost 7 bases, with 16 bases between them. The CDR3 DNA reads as TGTGCCAGCAGCTTAGATATCCGGGCAGGTGATGAAGCTTTCTTT. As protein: CASSLDIRAGDEAFF.

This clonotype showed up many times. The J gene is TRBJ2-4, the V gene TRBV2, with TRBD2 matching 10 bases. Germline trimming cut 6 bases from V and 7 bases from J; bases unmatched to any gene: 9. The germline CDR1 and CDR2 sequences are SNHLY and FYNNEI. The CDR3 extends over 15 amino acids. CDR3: CASRDLAGARNIQYF. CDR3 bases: TGTGCCAGCAGGGATCTAGCGGGAGCGAGGAACATTCAGTACTTC.

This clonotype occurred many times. The CDR3, as DNA: TGTGCCAGCAGCTCTCGGACTGAACTCTACAATGAGCAGTTCTTC. Translated: CASSSRTELYNEQFF. The gene calls are TRBV9 and TRBJ2-1; the D gene is possibly TRBD2 (5 bases). The CDR3 is made up of 15 amino acids. V was cut by 4 bases and J by 3 bases, with 14 bases left in between. Germline V gives CDR1 SGDLS, CDR2 YYNGEE.

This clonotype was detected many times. CDR3 protein: CASSFPRGELFF. The CDR3 DNA follows: TGTGCCAGCAGCTTTCCGCGTGGGGAGCTGTTTTTT. The V call is TRBV7-2, the J call TRBJ2-2, with D uncertain. The CDR3 consists of 12 residues. The ends were cut back, 3 bases at V and 8 bases at J, with 7 bases in the middle. Germline V lookup: CDR1 SGHTA, CDR2 FQGNSA.

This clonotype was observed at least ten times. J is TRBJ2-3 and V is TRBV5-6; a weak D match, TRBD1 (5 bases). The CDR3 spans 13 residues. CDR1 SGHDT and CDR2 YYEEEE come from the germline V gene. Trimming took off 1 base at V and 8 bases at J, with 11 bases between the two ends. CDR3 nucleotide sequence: TGTGCCAGCAGCTTGTCTCAGCAGGGTACGCAGTATTTT. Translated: CASSLSQQGTQYF.